This T cell receptor beta chain was obtained from a study of T cell changes during pregnancy in multiple sclerosis. Only in-frame clones appear in the TCRdb table, and some are missing; sequencing was by immunoSEQ multiplex PCR. The sample consists of 20,000 to 25,000 clones, roughly 87% of them appearing once. Trimming took off 0 bases at V and 13 bases at J, with 7 bases between the two ends. The germline CDR1 and CDR2 sequences are SEHNR and FQNEAQ (reference sequence). The CDR3 extends over 11 amino acids. The sequence derives from a female donor with multiple sclerosis, enrolled in a pregnancy study. The source was CD8+ T cells from peripheral blood mononuclear cells, collected after pregnancy. J is TRBJ2-1 and V is TRBV7-9; D is undetermined. CDR3 in DNA: TGTGCCAGCAGCTTAGCGGAGAACCAGTTCTTC. Amino acids: CASSLAENQFF.